Shown below are 16 T cell receptor beta chains from a single sample sequenced in a study of control samples from healthy donors and cancer patients. Here immunoSEQ multiplex PCR was the method, and the copy in TCRdb shows in-frame clones only, minus some. The sample yields almost 85,000 clones, roughly 84% seen once. Sequencing was done on a sample of PBMCs. These TCRs come from a man aged 55 to 70 with head and neck cancer.

The chain uses TRBV28 and TRBJ2-3; 12 nucleotides align to TRBD2. Germline V CDR1 and CDR2: MDHEN, SYDVKM. Trimming removed 3 bases from V and 9 bases from J; junction bases left unmatched: 7. This CDR3 comprises 15 residues. CDR3 region: CASSFFVTSGRTQYF. The CDR3 DNA reads TGTGCCAGCAGTTTCTTCGTGACTAGCGGGAGAACGCAGTATTTT. The full variable domain, completed using reference TRBV28 and TRBJ2-3, is DVKVTQSSRYLVKRTGEKVFLECVQDMDHENMFWYRQDPGLGLRLIYFSYDVKMKEKGDIPEGYSVSREKKERFSLILESASTNQTSMYLCASSFFVTSGRTQYFGPGTRLTVL.

The chain links TRBV19 to TRBJ1-6, with a possible D match to TRBD1 (6 bases). Germline CDR1 and CDR2: LNHDA and SQIVND (reference sequence). The V gene lost 8 bases and the J gene lost 1 base, with 21 bases spanning the gap. This CDR3 is built from 18 residues. The CDR3 bases are TGTGCCAGTGGGGGAGAGGGGGGGTATCGGTCCTATAATTCACCCCTCCACTTT. This translates into CASGGEGGYRSYNSPLHF.

CDR3 region: CASSLASVIQDYEQYF. CDR3 in DNA: TGTGCCAGCAGCTTGGCCTCTGTCATCCAGGACTACGAGCAGTACTTC. V usage is TRBV5-4 and J usage is TRBJ2-7; D gene ambiguous. V dropped 0 bases and J dropped 3 bases, with 16 bases sitting between them. CDR1 is SGHNT and CDR2 is YYREEE in the germline V gene (reference sequence). This CDR3 comprises 16 residues.

The V and J genes are TRBV19 and TRBJ1-1; D not resolved. Germline V gene data show CDR1 as LNHDA and CDR2 as SQIVND (reference sequence). The CDR3 spans 14 residues. The V end lost 1 base, the J end lost 1 base, and 7 bases lay between the germline ends. Here the CDR3 reads CASSIVFANTEAFF. The DNA of the CDR3 is TGTGCCAGTAGTATAGTCTTCGCGAACACTGAAGCTTTCTTT. The complete variable domain, with remaining parts taken from reference TRBV19 and TRBJ1-1, reads DGGITQSPKYLFRKEGQNVTLSCEQNLNHDAMYWYRQDPGQGLRLIYYSQIVNDFQKGDIAEGYSVSREKKESFPLTVTSAQKNPTAFYLCASSIVFANTEAFFGQGTRLTVV.

The rearrangement links TRBV5-5 to TRBJ2-7, with D maybe TRBD1 (6 bases). The CDR3 has 16 residues. The germline V and J ends were trimmed by 3 bases and 1 base, with 17 bases remaining between them. Germline V gives CDR1 SGHKS, CDR2 YYEKEE (reference sequence). As DNA, the CDR3 is TGTGCCAGCAGCTCCAAGACCGGGACATTTTCCTACGAGCAGTACTTC. Protein: CASSSKTGTFSYEQYF.

The chain is built from TRBV6-4 and TRBJ2-2; the D gene could be TRBD1 or TRBD2 (5 bases each). This CDR3 is built from 14 residues. V was trimmed by 5 bases and J by 5 bases, leaving 12 bases between them. From germline, CDR1 is MRHNA and CDR2 SNTAGT. The CDR3 protein is CASSLGVGTGELFF. The CDR3 DNA reads as TGTGCCAGCAGTTTGGGGGTCGGGACCGGGGAGCTGTTTTTT.

The chain is built from TRBV7-2 and TRBJ2-7, with D uncertain. From germline, CDR1 is SGHTA and CDR2 FQGNSA. V was cut by 6 bases and J by 2 bases, with 17 bases left in between. CDR3 size: 15 residues. The DNA for the CDR3 is TGTGCCAGCAGTTATAGGTACAGTTCAGCCTACGAGCAGTACTTC. Its translation: CASSYRYSSAYEQYF.

The V gene is TRBV3-1 (or the pseudogene TRBV3-2), the J gene TRBJ1-6; D might be TRBD1 (5 bases). CDR1 and CDR2 from the germline V gene are LGHDT and YNNKEL (reference sequence). The CDR3 totals 15 residues. The V and J ends lost 3 bases and 7 bases respectively, with 13 bases between them. In nucleotides, the CDR3 is TGTGCCAGCAGCCAGGCCACGGGGCAAAATTCACCCCTCCACTTT. Translated: CASSQATGQNSPLHF.

The chain employs TRBV2 and TRBJ2-7; TRBD2 might be the D (6 bases). V gave up 8 bases and J gave up 0 bases, with 11 bases separating them. The germline V gene encodes CDR1 SNHLY and CDR2 FYNNEI. CDR3 length: 13 amino acids. DNA of the CDR3: TGTGCCAGCGAGCAGGGAGGCTCCTACGAGCAGTACTTC. Its translation is CASEQGGSYEQYF. Combining the CDR3 with reference TRBV2 and TRBJ2-7 gives the whole variable domain EPEVTQTPSHQVTQMGQEVILRCVPISNHLYFYWYRQILGQKVEFLVSFYNNEISEKSEIFDDQFSVERPDGSNFTLKIRSTKLEDSAMYFCASEQGGSYEQYFGPGTRLTVT.

The chain couples TRBV7-2 to TRBJ1-2, with 7 nucleotides matching TRBD1. Germline V gene data show CDR1 as SGHTA and CDR2 as FQGNSA. The CDR3 has 13 amino acids. V dropped 5 bases and J dropped 7; count of bases not matched to a gene: 7. CDR3 nucleotides: TGTGCCAGCAGCCCGACAGGGACGAGTGGCTACACCTTC. This translates into CASSPTGTSGYTF.

This clone showed up just once. This chain connects TRBV11-3 to TRBJ2-1, with 7 nucleotides matching TRBD2. Looked up from germline, CDR1 is SGHNT and CDR2 is YENEEA. V lost 3 bases to trimming and J lost 4 bases; unmatched junction nucleotides: 9. The CDR3 is made up of 16 amino acids. The chain's CDR3 is CASSLSGVRGYNEQFF. The DNA of the CDR3 is TGTGCCAGCAGCTTGAGCGGGGTGAGAGGGTACAATGAGCAGTTCTTC. Looking up the rest from reference TRBV11-3 and TRBJ2-1 gives the full variable domain: EAGVVQSPRYKIIEKKQPVAFWCNPISGHNTLYWYLQNLGQGPELLIRYENEEAVDDSQLPKDRFSAERLKGVDSTLKIQPAELGDSAVYLCASSLSGVRGYNEQFFGPGTRLTVL.

V is TRBV10-3 and J is TRBJ2-3; 9 bases match TRBD2. V was clipped by 6 bases and J by 6 bases; unmatched bases: 10. Germline V gene lookup returns CDR1 ENHRY and CDR2 SYGVKD. The CDR3 totals 15 residues. The CDR3 DNA is TGTGCCATCAGGGCGGGTAGGCTAGCGGGGGATACGCAGTATTTT. As protein: CAIRAGRLAGDTQYF.

The chain links TRBV5-1 to TRBJ2-1; D is perhaps TRBD1 or TRBD2 (5 bases each). This CDR3 comprises 15 residues. Germline V lookup: CDR1 SGHRS, CDR2 YFSETQ. V lost 2 bases and J 8 bases, leaving 17 bases between the germline ends. CDR3 sequence: CASSFGTNTVDEQFF. CDR3 nucleotides: TGCGCCAGCAGCTTCGGGACCAACACGGTGGATGAGCAGTTCTTC.

This chain connects TRBV11-2 to TRBJ1-1; D perhaps matches TRBD1 (6 bases). The length of the CDR3 is 15 residues. The germline gives CDR1 SGHAT, CDR2 FQNNGV. Trimming took off 0 bases at V and 4 bases at J, with 12 bases between the two ends. CDR3 residues: CASSLDGIGGTEAFF. CDR3 nucleotides: TGTGCCAGCAGCTTAGATGGTATAGGGGGCACTGAAGCTTTCTTT.

The chain joins TRBV5-6 to TRBJ2-3, with 8 bases that match TRBD1. V shed 1 base and J 2 bases; nucleotides not matched to a gene: 3. CDR1 is SGHDT and CDR2 is YYEEEE in the germline V gene. The CDR3 totals 15 residues. The CDR3 here is CASSLNRGNTDTQYF. CDR3 bases: TGTGCCAGCAGCTTGAACAGGGGGAACACAGATACGCAGTATTTT.

Worth noting for this clone: The sample carries other DNA sequences with the same CDR3. V and J are TRBV5-1 and TRBJ2-5, with 12 bases that match TRBD2. Germline-derived CDR1 and CDR2 are SGHRS and YFSETQ. V lost 2 bases and J lost 5; bases outside the gene matches: 7. The CDR3 is 16 residues long. The CDR3, as DNA: TGCGCCAGCAGCTTCGGGCTAGCGGGAGGGCCGGAGACCCAGTACTTC. It specifies CASSFGLAGGPETQYF.